These T cell receptor beta chains were read from a single sample in a study of T cell responses to AZD1222 COVID-19 vaccine. The repertoire was sequenced with immunoSEQ multiplex PCR; TCRdb's copy has only in-frame clones and lacks some. The table records over 75,000 clones, approximately 90% of them present only once. Here the sequenced sample was peripheral blood, taken on day 0 of AZD1222 vaccination. Receptors were obtained from an adult in good health. Both conserved end residues are part of each CDR3. A D gene is named only where the DNA matches it firmly. The listing skips clone size in some rows; elsewhere it reads once, few, many or a size class.

V	D	J	size	DNA	CDR3
TRBV27	TRBD1	TRBJ1-1	NA	TGTGCCAGCAGTCCCTATCGACAGGGGAGGGGGACTGAAGCTTTCTTT	CASSPYRQGRGTEAFF
TRBV5-4	TRBD1	TRBJ1-1	NA	TGTGCCAGCAGCCCCCGGGACAGAGATACTGAAGCTTTCTTT	CASSPRDRDTEAFF
TRBV7-9	NA	TRBJ1-4	few	TGTGCCAGCAGCTTAGACCCCATTTCAACTAATGAAAAACTGTTTTTT	CASSLDPISTNEKLFF
TRBV7-9	TRBD2	TRBJ2-3	NA	TGTGCCAGCAGCCTGACTAGCGGGCGGGCAGATACGCAGTATTTT	CASSLTSGRADTQYF
TRBV11-2	NA	TRBJ2-5	once	TGTGCCAGCAGCTCAGGGAGCCAAGAGACCCAGTACTTC	CASSSGSQETQYF
TRBV27	TRBD1	TRBJ1-5	many	TGTGCCAGCAGTCCCGGGACAGGGGTTAGGCGCAATCAGCCCCAGCATTTT	CASSPGTGVRRNQPQHF
TRBV25-1	NA	TRBJ2-1	NA	TGTGCCAGCAGTGATCCGACTATCCAGTTCTTC	CASSDPTIQFF
TRBV2	TRBD2	TRBJ2-5	NA	TGTGCCAGCAGTGCTGCTAGCGGGGGTGGGGTCTTTGAGACCCAGTACTTC	CASSAASGGGVFETQYF
TRBV5-5	NA	TRBJ1-6	NA	TGTGCCAGCAGCTTGAACGATAATTCACCCCTCCACTTT	CASSLNDNSPLHF
TRBV7-9	TRBD2	TRBJ2-1	once	TGTGCCAGCAGCCCTGGACTAGCGGGAGAATCCTCCAATGAGCAGTTCTTC	CASSPGLAGESSNEQFF
TRBV15	NA	TRBJ2-7	NA	TGTGCCACCAGCAGAGATGATAGCGGTACCTACGAGCAGTACTTC	CATSRDDSGTYEQYF
TRBV2	TRBD1	TRBJ1-2	NA	TGTGCCAGCAGGGCTGGACAGGCTACTTACACCTTC	CASRAGQATYTF
TRBV19	TRBD1	TRBJ1-2	NA	TGTGCCAGTTGCGACAGGGGGAACTATGGCTACACCTTC	CASCDRGNYGYTF
TRBV6-5	NA	TRBJ2-7	NA	TGTGCCAGCAGAGAGACCGGGCCCCGTAAAGAGCAGTACTTC	CASRETGPRKEQYF
TRBV21-1	NA	TRBJ2-5	NA	TGTGCCAGCAGCTCATTCTCGCACGCGTACCAAGAGACCCAGTACTTC	CASSSFSHAYQETQYF
TRBV3-1/TRBV3-2	TRBD2	TRBJ2-1	NA	TGTGCCAGCAGCCAAGCCTATGGGACTACCTACAATGAGCAGTTCTTC	CASSQAYGTTYNEQFF
TRBV10-3	NA	TRBJ2-2	NA	TGTGCCATCGCCCCGGTGGACACCGGGGAGCTGTTTTTT	CAIAPVDTGELFF
TRBV3-1/TRBV3-2	TRBD1	TRBJ1-5	NA	TGTGCCAGCAGCCAAGACTTCACCGCCGGGACAGGGGGCGGGTTGGATCAGCCCCAGCATTTT	CASSQDFTAGTGGGLDQPQHF
TRBV7-2	NA	TRBJ1-3	NA	TGTGCCACGTCCATTGGAGCTGGAAACACCATATATTTT	CATSIGAGNTIYF
TRBV30	TRBD2	TRBJ2-1	NA	TGTGCCTGGAGTGTACGGGGCGGGAGTAGGGCCTACAATGAGCAGTTCTTC	CAWSVRGGSRAYNEQFF
TRBV18	TRBD1	TRBJ1-5	NA	TGTGCCAGCTCAGCAAATGCACAGGGGCTTAATCAGCCCCAGCATTTT	CASSANAQGLNQPQHF
TRBV7-7	NA	TRBJ2-1	once	TGTGCCAGCAGCCGTAACAGTGTCTCCTACAATGAGCAGTTCTTC	CASSRNSVSYNEQFF
TRBV10-3	NA	TRBJ1-1	NA	TGTGCCATCAGTGAAGAGGTAACTGAAGCTTTCTTT	CAISEEVTEAFF
TRBV5-4	TRBD1	TRBJ1-2	once	TGTGCCAGCAGCTTTCCCCGGACAGGGAGCAACTATGGCTACACCTTC	CASSFPRTGSNYGYTF
TRBV18	NA	TRBJ1-1	NA	TGTGCCAGCTCACCCGTTTCGGGGCATAAGAACACTGAAGCTTTCTTT	CASSPVSGHKNTEAFF
TRBV9	TRBD2	TRBJ2-5	NA	TGTGCCAGCAGCAGTCCGGGACTAGCGGGGGGTGAGACCCAGTACTTC	CASSSPGLAGGETQYF
TRBV2	NA	TRBJ2-7	NA	TGTGCCAGCAGTGGTCCCTACGAGCAGTACTTC	CASSGPYEQYF
TRBV2	TRBD2	TRBJ2-3	NA	TGTGCCTCCCAGACTAGCGGGGGATACACAGATACGCAGTATTTT	CASQTSGGYTDTQYF
TRBV5-4	TRBD1	TRBJ2-7	NA	TGTGCCAGCAGCTCCCGGAAGGGGTATACAGGGGGAGACGAGCAGTACTTC	CASSSRKGYTGGDEQYF
TRBV18	TRBD1	TRBJ1-1	NA	TGTGCCAGCTCATCACGTTCACCAGGGGGAATAGTTGAAGCTTTCTTT	CASSSRSPGGIVEAFF
TRBV2	TRBD2	TRBJ2-1	NA	TGTGCCAGCGCAGGGACTAGCCTTCGGAATGAGCAGTTCTTC	CASAGTSLRNEQFF
TRBV5-1	TRBD1	TRBJ2-2	NA	TGCGCCAGCAGCCCCTGGACAGGAATGAACACCGGGGAGCTGTTTTTT	CASSPWTGMNTGELFF
TRBV6-5	TRBD2	TRBJ2-7	few	TGTGCCACATCCTCCCAGCGGGGATTCTACGAGCAGTACTTC	CATSSQRGFYEQYF
TRBV10-2	TRBD2	TRBJ2-1	NA	TGCGCCAGCAGACCTACAACTAGCGGATTATTCAATGAGCAGTTCTTC	CASRPTTSGLFNEQFF
TRBV24-1	TRBD2	TRBJ2-1	once	TGTGCCACCAGTGACCGACTAGCGGGGAACAATGAGCAGTTCTTC	CATSDRLAGNNEQFF
TRBV14	NA	TRBJ2-1	NA	TGTGCCAGCAGCACCCGTCCGGGAAGTGAGCAGTTCTTC	CASSTRPGSEQFF
TRBV18	TRBD1	TRBJ1-2	NA	TGTGCCAGCTCACCAGGGACAGGGGGAACCTATGGCTACACCTTC	CASSPGTGGTYGYTF
TRBV19	TRBD2	TRBJ2-7	NA	TGTGCCAGTAGTATGGCACTAGCGGGAGTCGGCGAGCAGTACTTC	CASSMALAGVGEQYF
TRBV5-4	TRBD2	TRBJ2-7	NA	TGTGCCAGCAGCCCCGGGACTAGCGGGTTTACCTACGAGCAGTACTTC	CASSPGTSGFTYEQYF
TRBV11-3	NA	TRBJ2-1	NA	TGTGCCAGCAGCTTTAGGGGTAATGAGCAGTTCTTC	CASSFRGNEQFF
TRBV18	TRBD1	TRBJ1-1	NA	TGTGCCAGCTCACCTATCAGACAGGGGGCGCAGGGCACTGAAGCTTTCTTT	CASSPIRQGAQGTEAFF
TRBV4-1	TRBD2	TRBJ2-2	NA	TGCGCCAGCAGCCCTGGGGAGGGGCTAACCCTCCGCGGTACCGGGGAGCTGTTTTTT	CASSPGEGLTLRGTGELFF
TRBV6-5	NA	TRBJ1-6	NA	TGTGCCAGCAGGAATTATAATTCACCCCTCCACTTT	CASRNYNSPLHF
TRBV7-8	TRBD2	TRBJ2-1	NA	TGTGCCAGCACCACCCAAAGCGGGGGCAGCAATGAGCAGTTCTTC	CASTTQSGGSNEQFF
TRBV19	TRBD2	TRBJ2-7	NA	TGTGCCAGTACTCCCGGGGGGAGCTTGTCCTACGAGCAGTACTTC	CASTPGGSLSYEQYF
TRBV5-8	NA	TRBJ1-1	NA	TGTGCCAGCAGCTTACGATATGAAGCTTTCTTT	CASSLRYEAFF